This entry features one T cell receptor beta chain sequence. What it recognizes is unknown. The CDR3 consists of 15 residues. Trimming pared 0 bases from V and 3 bases from J, leaving 12 bases between. The V gene's germline CDR1 is MNHEY and CDR2 SVGAGI. The protocol was immunoSEQ multiplex PCR, while the TCRdb copy is restricted to in-frame clones and leaves out a portion. The data contain approximately 2,000,000 clones, roughly 90% of them singletons. These data are taken from a study of shared clonotypes between healthy human individuals. Study findings and constraints: Despite large depth, rarefaction showed incomplete sorted-subset sequencing.

The specimen was naive CD4+ T cells from PBMCs. The subset is: CD45RA+ positively selected. This TCR came from a man between 18 and 35 years old in good health. Some clones in this sample may be carry-over from other donors' samples. The V and J genes are TRBV6-5 and TRBJ2-7, with a tentative D call TRBD1 (6 bases). The CDR3 loop reads CASSYSPGENYEQYF. The DNA of the CDR3 is TGTGCCAGCAGTTACTCGCCAGGGGAAAACTACGAGCAGTACTTC.